This TCR beta chain was documented in a study of blood T cells in healthy people across ages. Study at large: Every two T cells gave about one barcoded beta molecule via template switching.

Comment on this clonotype: The junction shows a germline mismatch at one end, possibly a read error.

Next came a second PCR, run for about 6 to 11 cycles, which used a sample-barcoded 5' primer along with a J-beta primer mix. The yield of each sample was at least 3 million CDR3-containing paired-end reads. TCRdb reanalysed the 5' RACE reads using MiXCR and keeps one entry per CDR3 protein. The sample yields under 1,100,000 distinct CDR3 sequences, almost 25% seen once. The CDR3 covers 16 residues. Germline assignment: CDR1 MNHEY and CDR2 SMNVEV (reference sequence). This same sample was also taken into another study, of T cells of mothers and their children. That study adds: The study found thymic selection shapes TCR recombination output similarly in related and unrelated pairs.

This rearrangement joins TRBV27 to TRBJ2-1; 7 nucleotides align to TRBD1. The clonotype was recovered from a girl aged 2 to 9 in good health. Source material: blood. In DNA form, the CDR3 reads TGCGCCAGCACTTTCAGGGGGAGCTTAGAGTACAATGAGCAGTTCTTC. Translated: CASTFRGSLEYNEQFF.